The present TCR beta chain was sequenced within a study of CD8 T cells in ankylosing spondylitis. Regarding the study as a whole: Reportedly, significant enrichment of disease-linked clones occurred in matched ankylosing spondylitis synovial fluid. One TCR beta motif, made up of roughly eight highly homologous variants, appeared characteristic of ankylosing spondylitis blood. Disease-linked clones proved CD8+ and comparatively uncommon in peripheral blood.

Concerning this clonotype: The target antigen is unknown.

Scientists made TCR beta libraries using quantitative 5'-RACE with molecular barcodes. TCRdb itself ran the 5' RACE reads through MiXCR, one entry per CDR3 protein. The sample holds around 770,000 distinct CDR3 sequences, about 11% seen once. This CDR3 spans 13 amino acids. Between the trimmed V and J ends, which lost 2 bases and 0 bases, there was a span of 2 bases. CDR1 ENHRY and CDR2 SYGVKD come from the germline V gene. The TCR originated in a male donor with ankylosing spondylitis. Sequencing was done on a sample of blood, either unsorted or a sorted T cell fraction (not recorded which). This chain uses TRBV10-3 with TRBJ1-3; no firm D call. The CDR3 protein is CAISEASGNTIYF. CDR3 in DNA: TGTGCCATCAGTGAGGCCTCTGGAAACACCATATATTTT.